The present T cell receptor (beta chain) was sequenced within a study of T-cell reconstitution after alpha-beta-depleted transplantation in children. It was with unique molecular identifiers that the TCRbeta library was prepared. MiXCR, run by TCRdb on the PCR reads, gives a single entry per CDR3 protein. The data contain about 500,000 distinct CDR3 sequences, 32% of them singletons. V shed 6 bases and J shed 5 bases, with 12 bases lying between them. This CDR3 is 13 amino acids long. The germline V gene has CDR1 MNHNY and CDR2 SVGAGI (reference sequence). There are a few counts of this clonotype. The sequence was collected from a human donor who donated a stem cell graft to a child with aplastic anemia. The sample was PBMCs from the stem cell graft donor, taken from the stem cell graft. This chain joins TRBV6-6 and TRBJ2-3; D unresolved. CDR3 loop: CASSQLTGDTQYF. CDR3 sequence (DNA): TGTGCCAGCAGCCAACTCACCGGAGATACGCAGTATTTT.